Listed here are 6 T cell receptor beta chains from one sample, sequenced in a study of blood T cell repertoires in COVID-19. The method was immunoSEQ multiplex PCR; TCRdb's version includes in-frame clones alone and lacks a portion of them. The data contain around 200,000 clones, roughly 80% of them seen just once; the ten biggest clones take up 2% to 3%. Sequencing input: peripheral blood. Source of these receptors: a middle-aged woman with active or convalescent COVID-19.

The V and J genes are TRBV7-2 and TRBJ1-6; the D is unclear. CDR1 is SGHTA, CDR2 FQGNSA, per germline. The CDR3 is 16 residues long. Trimming stripped 0 bases from V and 5 bases from J, with 11 bases between. The CDR3 sequence is CASSLAAGRDNSPLHF. In nucleotides, the CDR3 is TGTGCCAGCAGCTTAGCAGCTGGGCGAGATAATTCACCCCTCCACTTT.

This clone was observed a few times. This chain uses TRBV30 with TRBJ1-1; possibly TRBD1 for D (5 bases). CDR1 and CDR2 (germline): GTSNPN, SVGIG (reference sequence). This CDR3 contains 15 residues. Trimming pared 0 bases from V and 5 bases from J, leaving 16 bases between. The CDR3 bases are TGTGCCTGGAGTGTAGGCGACAGAAGAGAAACTGAAGCTTTCTTT. It translates to CAWSVGDRRETEAFF.

The chain carries TRBV7-9 and TRBJ2-5; D uncertain. This CDR3 has 11 amino acids. Germline CDR1 and CDR2: SEHNR and FQNEAQ (reference sequence). V was trimmed by 11 bases and J by 1 base, leaving 8 bases between them. As DNA, the CDR3 is TGTGCCTTCAGGTTCCAAGAGACCCAGTACTTC. This gives the protein CAFRFQETQYF. The whole variable domain, filled in from reference TRBV7-9 and TRBJ2-5, reads DTGVSQNPRHKITKRGQNVTFRCDPISEHNRLYWYRQTLGQGPEFLTYFQNEAQLEKSRLLSDRFSAERPKGSFSTLEIQRTEQGDSAMYLCAFRFQETQYFGPGTRLLVL.

There are a few counts of this clone. V and J are TRBV2 and TRBJ2-2; unclear D gene. Trimming stripped 7 bases from V and 2 bases from J, with 8 bases between. The CDR3 length is 13 residues. Germline-derived CDR1 and CDR2 are SNHLY and FYNNEI. This CDR3 reads CASTVFNTGELFF. CDR3 in DNA: TGTGCCAGCACAGTCTTCAACACCGGGGAGCTGTTTTTT.

This sequence joins TRBV27 and TRBJ1-6, with 11 bases fitting TRBD1. Germline lookup yields CDR1 MNHEY and CDR2 SMNVEV (reference sequence). V shed 5 bases, J shed 6 bases, and the junction held 3 bases outside the gene matches. The CDR3 loop spans 15 amino acids. CDR3 region: CASSAGTGGNSPLHF. Written as DNA, the CDR3 is TGTGCCAGCAGTGCGGGGACAGGGGGTAATTCACCCCTCCACTTT.

This chain connects TRBV2 to TRBJ1-6; a possible D gene is TRBD1 (5 bases). The CDR3 consists of 14 residues. V was shortened by 2 bases and J by 6 bases, with 8 bases between the two germline ends. Germline V lookup: CDR1 SNHLY, CDR2 FYNNEI. CDR3 bases: TGTGCCAGCAGTGAACAGGGCGCTAATTCACCCCTCCACTTT. Amino acids: CASSEQGANSPLHF.